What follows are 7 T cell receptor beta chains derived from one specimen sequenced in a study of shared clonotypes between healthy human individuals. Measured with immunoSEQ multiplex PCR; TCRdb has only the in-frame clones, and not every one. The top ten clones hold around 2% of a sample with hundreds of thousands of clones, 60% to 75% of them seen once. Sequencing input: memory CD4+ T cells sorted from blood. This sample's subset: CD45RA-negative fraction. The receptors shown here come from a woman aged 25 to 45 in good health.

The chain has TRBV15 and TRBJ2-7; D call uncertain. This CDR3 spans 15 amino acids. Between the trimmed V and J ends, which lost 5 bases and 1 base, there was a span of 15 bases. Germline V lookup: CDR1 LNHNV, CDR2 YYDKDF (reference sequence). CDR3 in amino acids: CATSPEKAISYEQYF. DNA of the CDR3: TGTGCCACCAGCCCCGAGAAGGCGATTTCCTACGAGCAGTACTTC.

CDR3 sequence reads: CASTQGGSGRPRMNEQYF. Written as DNA, the CDR3 is TGTGCCAGCACCCAGGGGGGTAGCGGGAGGCCCCGTATGAACGAGCAGTACTTC. The chain links TRBV6-4 to TRBJ2-7, with 10 bases that match TRBD2. This CDR3 has 18 amino acids. V trimming: 7 bases; J trimming: 5 bases; junction bases outside the gene matches: 20. CDR1 and CDR2 from the germline V gene are MRHNA and SNTAGT.

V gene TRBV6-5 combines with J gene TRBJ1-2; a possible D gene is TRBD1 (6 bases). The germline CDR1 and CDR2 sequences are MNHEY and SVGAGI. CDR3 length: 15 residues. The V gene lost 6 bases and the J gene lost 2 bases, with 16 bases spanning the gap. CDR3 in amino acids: CASRSGAQGNYGYTF. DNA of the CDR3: TGTGCCAGCAGGTCCGGGGCACAGGGAAACTATGGCTACACCTTC.

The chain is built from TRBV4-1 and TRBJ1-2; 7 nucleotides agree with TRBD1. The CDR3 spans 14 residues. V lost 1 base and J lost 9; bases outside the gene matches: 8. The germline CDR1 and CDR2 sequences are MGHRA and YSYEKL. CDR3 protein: CASSQVGDSMSYTF. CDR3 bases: TGCGCCAGCAGCCAAGTTGGGGACAGTATGAGCTACACCTTC.

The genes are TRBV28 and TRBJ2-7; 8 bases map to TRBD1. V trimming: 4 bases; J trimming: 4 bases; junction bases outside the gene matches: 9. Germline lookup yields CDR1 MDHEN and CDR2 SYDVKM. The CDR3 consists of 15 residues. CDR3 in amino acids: CASSSNRQGSYEQYF. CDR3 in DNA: TGTGCCAGCAGTTCCAACAGACAGGGGTCGTACGAGCAGTACTTC. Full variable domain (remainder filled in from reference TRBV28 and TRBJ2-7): DVKVTQSSRYLVKRTGEKVFLECVQDMDHENMFWYRQDPGLGLRLIYFSYDVKMKEKGDIPEGYSVSREKKERFSLILESASTNQTSMYLCASSSNRQGSYEQYFGPGTRLTVT.

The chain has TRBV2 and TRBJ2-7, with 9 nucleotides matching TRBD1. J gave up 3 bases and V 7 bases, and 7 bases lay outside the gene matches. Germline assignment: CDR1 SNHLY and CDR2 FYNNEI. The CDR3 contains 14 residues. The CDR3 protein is CASKSGTGIYEQYF. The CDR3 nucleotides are TGTGCCAGCAAATCCGGGACAGGGATCTACGAGCAGTACTTC.

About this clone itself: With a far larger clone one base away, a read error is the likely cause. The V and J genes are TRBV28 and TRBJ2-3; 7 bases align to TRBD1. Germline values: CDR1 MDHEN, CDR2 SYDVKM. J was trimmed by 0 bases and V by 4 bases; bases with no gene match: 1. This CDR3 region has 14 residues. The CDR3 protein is CASSSGQSTDTQYF. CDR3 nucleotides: TGTGCCAGCAGTTCGGGACAGAGCACAGATACGCAGTATTTT. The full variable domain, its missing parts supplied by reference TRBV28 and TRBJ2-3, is DVKVTQSSRYLVKRTGEKVFLECVQDMDHENMFWYRQDPGLGLRLIYFSYDVKMKEKGDIPEGYSVSREKKERFSLILESASTNQTSMYLCASSSGQSTDTQYFGPGTRLTVL.